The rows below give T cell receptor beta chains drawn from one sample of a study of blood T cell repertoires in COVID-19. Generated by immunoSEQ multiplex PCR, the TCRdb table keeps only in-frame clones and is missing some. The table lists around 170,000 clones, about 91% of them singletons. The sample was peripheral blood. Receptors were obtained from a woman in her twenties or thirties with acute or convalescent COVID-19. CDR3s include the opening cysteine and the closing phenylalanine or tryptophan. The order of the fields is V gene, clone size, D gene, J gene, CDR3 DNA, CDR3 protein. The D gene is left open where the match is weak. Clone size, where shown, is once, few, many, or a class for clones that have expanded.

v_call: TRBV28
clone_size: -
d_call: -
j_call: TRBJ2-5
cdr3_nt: TGTGCCAGCAATGAGGGCTACCAAGAGACCCAGTACTTC
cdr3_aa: CASNEGYQETQYF

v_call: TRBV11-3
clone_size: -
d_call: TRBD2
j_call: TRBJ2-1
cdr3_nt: TGTGCCAGCAGCTTACGGCTAGCGGGAGGGCCGGTGAATGAGCAGTTCTTC
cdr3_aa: CASSLRLAGGPVNEQFF

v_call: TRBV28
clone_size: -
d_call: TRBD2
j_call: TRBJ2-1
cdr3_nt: TGTGCCAGCAGCTCCCAGCGGGAGGGCCGCAGAGAGCAGTTCTTC
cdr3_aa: CASSSQREGRREQFF

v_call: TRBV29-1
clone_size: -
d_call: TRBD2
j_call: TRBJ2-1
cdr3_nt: TGCAGCGTGTTGCCGGGACTAGAGGGCTACAATGAGCAGTTCTTC
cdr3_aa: CSVLPGLEGYNEQFF

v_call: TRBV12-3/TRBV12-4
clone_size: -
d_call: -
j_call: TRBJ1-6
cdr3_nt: TGTGCCAGCAGTTTAGCGCCGAGTTCACCCCTCCACTTT
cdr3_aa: CASSLAPSSPLHF

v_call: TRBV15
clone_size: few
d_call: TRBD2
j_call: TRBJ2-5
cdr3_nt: TGTGCCACCAGCTCGGGACTAGCGGGGAGAGAGACCCAGTACTTC
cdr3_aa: CATSSGLAGRETQYF

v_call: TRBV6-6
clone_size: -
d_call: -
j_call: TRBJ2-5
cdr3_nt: TGTGCCAGCAGTCCCCTGGGTGGAGCACCGTACCAAGAGACCCAGTACTTC
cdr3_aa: CASSPLGGAPYQETQYF

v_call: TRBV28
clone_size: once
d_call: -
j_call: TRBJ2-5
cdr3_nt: TGTGCCAGCAGTCGGGTGACCCAGTACTTC
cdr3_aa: CASSRVTQYF

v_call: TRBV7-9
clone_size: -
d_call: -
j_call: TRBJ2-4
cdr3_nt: TGTGCCAGCAGCTTAAGCGGTGCCAAAAACATTCAGTACTTC
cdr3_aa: CASSLSGAKNIQYF

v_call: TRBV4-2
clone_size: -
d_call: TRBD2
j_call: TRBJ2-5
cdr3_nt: TGTGCCAGCAGCCAAGGAGTGAGCGGGAGTTTCATGGAGACCCAGTACTTC
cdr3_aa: CASSQGVSGSFMETQYF

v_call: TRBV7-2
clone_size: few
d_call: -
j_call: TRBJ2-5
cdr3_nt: TGTGCCAGCAGCTCGCGGGCCCAAGAGACCCAGTACTTC
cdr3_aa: CASSSRAQETQYF

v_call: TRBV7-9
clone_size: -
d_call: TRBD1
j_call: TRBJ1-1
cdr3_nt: TGTGCCAGCAGCTTAGGGGGACAGACTGAAGCTTTCTTT
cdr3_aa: CASSLGGQTEAFF

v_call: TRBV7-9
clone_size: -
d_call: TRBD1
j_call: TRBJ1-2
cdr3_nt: TGTGCCAGCAGCCCACCTTACGCTACCCCGGGACAGTGGATTCAGGACACCTTC
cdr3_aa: CASSPPYATPGQWIQDTF

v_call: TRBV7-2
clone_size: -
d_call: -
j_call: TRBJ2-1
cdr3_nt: TGTGCCAGCAGCTTAGGAATGGGCCGGGCGGGTGAGCAGTTCTTC
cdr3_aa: CASSLGMGRAGEQFF

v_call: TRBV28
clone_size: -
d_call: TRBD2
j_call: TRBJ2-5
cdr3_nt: TGTGCCAGCAGTTTACCCCGGGAGGGGGTAAACTTC
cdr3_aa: CASSLPREGVNF

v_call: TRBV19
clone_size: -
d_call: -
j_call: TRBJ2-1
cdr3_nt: TGTGCCAGTGCGGATCCCCCTGAAAACAATGAGCAGTTCTTC
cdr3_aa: CASADPPENNEQFF

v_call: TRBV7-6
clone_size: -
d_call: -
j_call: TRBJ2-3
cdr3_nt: TGTGCCAGCAGCTTAGATCCCCTCACAGATACGCAGTATTTT
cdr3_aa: CASSLDPLTDTQYF

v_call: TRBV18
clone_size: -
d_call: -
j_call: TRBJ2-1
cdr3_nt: TGTGCCAGCTCCCTAGGCGTGGGAATCGAAGGGGGTGAGCAGTTCTTC
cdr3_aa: CASSLGVGIEGGEQFF

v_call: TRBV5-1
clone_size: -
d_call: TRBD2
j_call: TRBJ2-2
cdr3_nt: TGCGCCAGCAGCTTGGCGACTAGCGTTACCGGGGAGCTGTTTTTT
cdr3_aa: CASSLATSVTGELFF

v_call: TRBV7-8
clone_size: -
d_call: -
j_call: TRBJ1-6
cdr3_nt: TGTGCCAGCAGCTTCGGGAATTCACCCCTCCACTTT
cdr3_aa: CASSFGNSPLHF

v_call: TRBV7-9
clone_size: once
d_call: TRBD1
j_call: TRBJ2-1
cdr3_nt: TGTGCCAGCAGCCAAGGGACAGGGACGCTTAATGAGCAGTTCTTC
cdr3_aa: CASSQGTGTLNEQFF

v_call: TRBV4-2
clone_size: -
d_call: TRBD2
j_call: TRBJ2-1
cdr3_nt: TGTGCCAGCAGCCATTTAGCGGGAGGAAACAGGTTGCAGTTCTTC
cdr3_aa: CASSHLAGGNRLQFF

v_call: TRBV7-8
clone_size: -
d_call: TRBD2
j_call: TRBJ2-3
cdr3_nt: TGTGCCAGCAGCTGGGGAGTAGGACTAGGCACAGATACGCAGTATTTT
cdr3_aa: CASSWGVGLGTDTQYF

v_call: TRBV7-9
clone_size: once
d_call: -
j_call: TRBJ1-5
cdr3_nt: TGTGCCAGCAGCTTGGCGGATCAGCCCCAGCATTTT
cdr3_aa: CASSLADQPQHF

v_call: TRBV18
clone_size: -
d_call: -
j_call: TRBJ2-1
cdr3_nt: TGTGCCAGCTCTTACGGGACTTCAAACTACAATGAGCAGTTCTTC
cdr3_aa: CASSYGTSNYNEQFF

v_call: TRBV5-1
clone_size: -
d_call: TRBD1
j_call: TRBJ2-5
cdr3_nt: TGCGCCAGCAGCGGGACAGGGGAAGAGACCCAGTACTTC
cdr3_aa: CASSGTGEETQYF

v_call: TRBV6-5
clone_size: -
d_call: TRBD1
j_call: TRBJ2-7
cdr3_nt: TGTGCCAGCGGTCCGGGACAGGGGATCTACGAGCAGTACTTC
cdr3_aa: CASGPGQGIYEQYF

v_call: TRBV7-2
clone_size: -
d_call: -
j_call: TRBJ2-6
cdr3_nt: TGTGCCAGCAGCCCTAGGGGGGGCCCGGTACGGTCTGGGGCCAACGTCCTGACTTTC
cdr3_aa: CASSPRGGPVRSGANVLTF

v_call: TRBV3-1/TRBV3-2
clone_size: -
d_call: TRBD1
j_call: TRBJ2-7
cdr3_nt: TGTGCCAGCAGCCAACCTGGGACAGCCTACGAGCAGTACTTC
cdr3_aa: CASSQPGTAYEQYF

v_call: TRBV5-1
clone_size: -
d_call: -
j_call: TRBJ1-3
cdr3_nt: TGCGCCAGCAGCTCTGGGACAAGCCTAGGAAACACCATATATTTT
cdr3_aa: CASSSGTSLGNTIYF

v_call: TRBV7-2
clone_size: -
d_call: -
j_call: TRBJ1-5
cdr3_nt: TGTGCCAGCAGCGTGCGTTGGGGCGAAGATCAGCCCCAGCATTTT
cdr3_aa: CASSVRWGEDQPQHF

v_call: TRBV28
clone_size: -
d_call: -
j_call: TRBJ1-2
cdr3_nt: TGTGCCACTGGGGACTTTTCGTATGGCTACACCTTC
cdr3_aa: CATGDFSYGYTF

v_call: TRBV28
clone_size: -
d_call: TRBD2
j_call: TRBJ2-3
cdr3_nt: TGTGCCAGCTGCACGGGAGGTTCCACAGATACGCAGTATTTT
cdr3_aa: CASCTGGSTDTQYF

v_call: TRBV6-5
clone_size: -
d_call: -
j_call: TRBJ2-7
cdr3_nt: TGTGCCAGCTCCAGGGGAGTTTACGAGCAGTACTTC
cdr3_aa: CASSRGVYEQYF

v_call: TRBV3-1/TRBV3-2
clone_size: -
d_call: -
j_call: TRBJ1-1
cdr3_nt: TGTGCCAGCAGCCGGTGGAGGGAGGACACTGAAGCTTTCTTT
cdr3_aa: CASSRWREDTEAFF